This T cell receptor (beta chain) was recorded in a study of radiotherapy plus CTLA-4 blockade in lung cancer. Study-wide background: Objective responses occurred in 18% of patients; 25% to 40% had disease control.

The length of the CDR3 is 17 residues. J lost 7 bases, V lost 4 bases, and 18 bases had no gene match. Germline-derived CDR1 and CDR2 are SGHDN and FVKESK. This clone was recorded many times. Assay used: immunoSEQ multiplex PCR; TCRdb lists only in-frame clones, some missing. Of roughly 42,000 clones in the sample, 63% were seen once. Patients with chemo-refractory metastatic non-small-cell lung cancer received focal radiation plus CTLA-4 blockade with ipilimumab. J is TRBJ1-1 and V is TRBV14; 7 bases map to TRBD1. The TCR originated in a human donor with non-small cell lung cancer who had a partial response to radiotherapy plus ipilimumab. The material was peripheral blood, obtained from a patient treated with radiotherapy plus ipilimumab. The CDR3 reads CASSPWWRGRKSSEAFF. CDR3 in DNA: TGTGCCAGCAGCCCCTGGTGGAGGGGGCGAAAATCGAGTGAAGCTTTCTTT.